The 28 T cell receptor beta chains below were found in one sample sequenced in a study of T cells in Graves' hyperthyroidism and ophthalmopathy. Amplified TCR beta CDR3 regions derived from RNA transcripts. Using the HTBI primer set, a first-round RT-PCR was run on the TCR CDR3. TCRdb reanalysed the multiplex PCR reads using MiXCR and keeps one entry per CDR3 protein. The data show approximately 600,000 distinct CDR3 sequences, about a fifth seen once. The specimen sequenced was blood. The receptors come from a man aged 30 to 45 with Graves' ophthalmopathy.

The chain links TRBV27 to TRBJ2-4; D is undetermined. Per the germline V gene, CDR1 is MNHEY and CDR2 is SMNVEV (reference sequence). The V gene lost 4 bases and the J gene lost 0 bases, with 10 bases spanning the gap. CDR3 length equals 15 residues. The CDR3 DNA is TGTGCCAGCAGTTCCAGAGACGTAGCCAAAAACATTCAGTACTTC. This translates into CASSSRDVAKNIQYF.

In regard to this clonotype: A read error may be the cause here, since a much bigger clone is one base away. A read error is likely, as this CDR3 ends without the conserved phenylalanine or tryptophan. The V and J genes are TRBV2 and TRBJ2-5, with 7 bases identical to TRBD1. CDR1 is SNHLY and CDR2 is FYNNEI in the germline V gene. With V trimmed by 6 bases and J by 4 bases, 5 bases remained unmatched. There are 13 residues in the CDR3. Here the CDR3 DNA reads TGTGCCAGCAGCTACCGACAGGGAGAGACCCAGTACTCC. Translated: CASSYRQGETQYS.

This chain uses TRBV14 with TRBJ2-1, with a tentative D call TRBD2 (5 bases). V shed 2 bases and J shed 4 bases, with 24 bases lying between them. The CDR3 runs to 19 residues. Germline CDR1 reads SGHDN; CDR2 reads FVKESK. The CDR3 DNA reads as TGTGCCAGCAGCCAAACCAGACGGGGAACGCTAAAATATTACAATGAGCAGTTCTTC. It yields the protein CASSQTRRGTLKYYNEQFF.

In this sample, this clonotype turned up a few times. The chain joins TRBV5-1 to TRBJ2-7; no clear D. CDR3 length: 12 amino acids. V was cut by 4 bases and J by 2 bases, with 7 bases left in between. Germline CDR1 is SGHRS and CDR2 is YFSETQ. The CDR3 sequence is CASSNSTYEQYF. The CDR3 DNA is TGCGCCAGCAGCAATTCTACCTACGAGCAGTACTTC.

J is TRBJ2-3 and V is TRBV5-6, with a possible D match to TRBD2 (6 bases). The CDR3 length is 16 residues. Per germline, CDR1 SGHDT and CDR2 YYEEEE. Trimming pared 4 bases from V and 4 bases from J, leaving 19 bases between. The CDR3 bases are TGTGCCAGCAGCATCTCGGGACTTTCGGCGCCAGATACGCAGTATTTT. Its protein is CASSISGLSAPDTQYF.

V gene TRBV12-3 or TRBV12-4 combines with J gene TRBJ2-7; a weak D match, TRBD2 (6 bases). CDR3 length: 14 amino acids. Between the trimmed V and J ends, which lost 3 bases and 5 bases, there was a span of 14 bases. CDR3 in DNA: TGTGCCAGCAGTTTTTTGGCGGGGACGGACGAGCAGTACTTC. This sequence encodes CASSFLAGTDEQYF.

The CDR3 DNA reads as TGCAGTGCCTGCGACAGGGAATTAATAGATGGCTACACCTTC. Translating it yields CSACDRELIDGYTF. This rearrangement joins TRBV20-1 to TRBJ1-2; 7 bases are a match to TRBD1. The CDR3 sequence is 14 residues long. Germline assignment: CDR1 DFQATT and CDR2 SNEGSKA (reference sequence). V lost 6 bases to trimming and J lost 6 bases; unmatched junction nucleotides: 13.

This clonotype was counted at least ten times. The chain's CDR3 is CASSLSLSYNEQFF. CDR3 coding DNA: TGTGCCAGCAGCTTATCTCTTAGCTACAATGAGCAGTTCTTC. The chain has TRBV11-2 and TRBJ2-1; D call uncertain. Trimming removed 2 bases from V and 3 bases from J, with 8 bases in between. The CDR3 is 14 amino acids. The germline V gene encodes CDR1 SGHAT and CDR2 FQNNGV.

The DNA for the CDR3 is TGTGCCAGTTCCCCGTTCCGGGGGGATCTGGAGTACACTGAAGCTTTCTTT. Translating it yields CASSPFRGDLEYTEAFF. The chain uses TRBV19 and TRBJ1-1; weak D call: TRBD1 (5 bases). V was pared by 8 bases and J by 3 bases, with 25 bases between. The V gene's germline CDR1 is LNHDA and CDR2 SQIVND (reference sequence). The CDR3 is 17 residues long.

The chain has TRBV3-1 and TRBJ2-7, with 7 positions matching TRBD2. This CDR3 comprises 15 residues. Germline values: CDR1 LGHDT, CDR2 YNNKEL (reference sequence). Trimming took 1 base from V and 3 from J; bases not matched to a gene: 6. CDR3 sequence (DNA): TGTGCCAGCAGCCAAGGGGGGAAGCGGGGCTACGAGCAGTACTTC. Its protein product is CASSQGGKRGYEQYF.

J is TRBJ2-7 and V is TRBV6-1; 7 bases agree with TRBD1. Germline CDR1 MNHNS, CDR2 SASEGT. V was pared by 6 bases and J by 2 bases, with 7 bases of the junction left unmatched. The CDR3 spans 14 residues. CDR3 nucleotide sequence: TGTGCCAGCAGGAGCATGACAGGGACCTACGAGCAGTACTTC. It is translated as CASRSMTGTYEQYF.

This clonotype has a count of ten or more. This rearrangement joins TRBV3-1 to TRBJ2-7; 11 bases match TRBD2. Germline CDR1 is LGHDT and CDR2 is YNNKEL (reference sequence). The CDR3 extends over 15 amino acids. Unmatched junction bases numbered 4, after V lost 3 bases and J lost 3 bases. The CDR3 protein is CASSHGTSGRYEQYF. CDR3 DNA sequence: TGTGCCAGCAGCCACGGGACTAGCGGACGCTACGAGCAGTACTTC.

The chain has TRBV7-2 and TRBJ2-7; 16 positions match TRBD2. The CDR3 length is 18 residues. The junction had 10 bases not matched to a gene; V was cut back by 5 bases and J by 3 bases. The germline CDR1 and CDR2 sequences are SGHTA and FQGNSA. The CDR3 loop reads CASSGGLAGGPLYYEQYF. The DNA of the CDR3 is TGTGCCAGCAGCGGGGGACTAGCGGGAGGGCCTCTCTACTACGAGCAGTACTTC.

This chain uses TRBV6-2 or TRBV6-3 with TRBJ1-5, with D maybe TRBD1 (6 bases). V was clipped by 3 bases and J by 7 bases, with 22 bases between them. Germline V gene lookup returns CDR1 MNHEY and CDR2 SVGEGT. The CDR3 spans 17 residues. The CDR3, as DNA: TGTGCCAGCAGTTATGCGGCAGGGGCTATATCCTGGCAGCCCCAGCATTTT. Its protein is CASSYAAGAISWQPQHF.

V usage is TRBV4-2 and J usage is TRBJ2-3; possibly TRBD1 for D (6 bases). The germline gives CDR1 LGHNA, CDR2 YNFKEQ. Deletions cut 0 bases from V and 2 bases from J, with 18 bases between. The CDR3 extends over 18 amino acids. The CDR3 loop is CASSQEGPADSATDTQYF. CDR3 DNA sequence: TGTGCCAGCAGCCAAGAAGGTCCCGCGGACAGTGCCACAGATACGCAGTATTTT.

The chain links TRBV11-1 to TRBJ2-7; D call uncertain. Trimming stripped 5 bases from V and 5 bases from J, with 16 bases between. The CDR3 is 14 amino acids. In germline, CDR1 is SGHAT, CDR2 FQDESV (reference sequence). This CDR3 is CASSLVGGPDEQYF. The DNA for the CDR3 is TGTGCCAGCAGCCTTGTGGGCGGACCAGACGAGCAGTACTTC.

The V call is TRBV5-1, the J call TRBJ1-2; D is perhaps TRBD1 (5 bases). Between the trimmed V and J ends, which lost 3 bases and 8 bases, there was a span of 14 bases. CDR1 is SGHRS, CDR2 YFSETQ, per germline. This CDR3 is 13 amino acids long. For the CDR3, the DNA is TGCGCCAGCAGCTCCCAGGGCGGAAAAGGCTACACCTTC. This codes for CASSSQGGKGYTF.

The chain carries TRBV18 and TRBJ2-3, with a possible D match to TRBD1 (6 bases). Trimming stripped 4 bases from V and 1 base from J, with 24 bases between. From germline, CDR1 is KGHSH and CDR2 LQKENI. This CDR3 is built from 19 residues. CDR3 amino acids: CASSRPAPGTRLGTDTQYF. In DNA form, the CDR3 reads TGTGCCAGCTCACGACCAGCGCCCGGGACAAGACTTGGCACAGATACGCAGTATTTT.

CDR3 protein: CASSGGQDSYEQYF. DNA of the CDR3: TGCGCCAGCAGCGGGGGACAAGACTCCTACGAGCAGTACTTC. The chain uses TRBV5-1 and TRBJ2-7; possible D gene TRBD1, 6 bases. The CDR3 runs 14 residues. Germline CDR1 reads SGHRS; CDR2 reads YFSETQ. Trimming shortened V by 4 bases and J by 0 bases, and 11 bases separated the two germline ends.

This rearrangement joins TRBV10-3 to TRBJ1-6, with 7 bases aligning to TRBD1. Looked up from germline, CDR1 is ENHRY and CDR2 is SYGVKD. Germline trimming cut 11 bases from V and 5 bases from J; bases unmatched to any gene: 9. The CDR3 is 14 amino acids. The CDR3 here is CAAQGGADNSPLHF. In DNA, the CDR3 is TGTGCCGCCCAGGGGGGGGCAGATAATTCACCCCTCCACTTT.

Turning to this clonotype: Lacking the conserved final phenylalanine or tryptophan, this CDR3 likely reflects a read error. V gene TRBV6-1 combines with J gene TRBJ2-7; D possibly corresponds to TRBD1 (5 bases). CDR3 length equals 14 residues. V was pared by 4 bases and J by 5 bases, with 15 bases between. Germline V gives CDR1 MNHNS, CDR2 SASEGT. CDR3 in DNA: TGTGCCAGCAGTGTCACAGACAGCTTAGACGAGCAGTACCTC. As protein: CASSVTDSLDEQYL.

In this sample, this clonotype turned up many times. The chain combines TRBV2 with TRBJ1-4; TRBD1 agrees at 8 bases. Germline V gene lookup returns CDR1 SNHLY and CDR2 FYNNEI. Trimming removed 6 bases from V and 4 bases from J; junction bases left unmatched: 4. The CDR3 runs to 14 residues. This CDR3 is CASSMGQDNEKLFF. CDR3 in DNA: TGTGCCAGCAGCATGGGACAGGATAATGAAAAACTGTTTTTT.

The CDR3 is CASSFPRGSEQYF. In DNA, the CDR3 is TGTGCCAGCAGTTTTCCTCGAGGGTCCGAGCAGTACTTC. This chain uses TRBV12-3 or TRBV12-4 with TRBJ2-7; possible D gene TRBD2, 5 bases. V lost 3 bases to trimming and J lost 6 bases, with 12 bases between them. The length of the CDR3 is 13 residues.

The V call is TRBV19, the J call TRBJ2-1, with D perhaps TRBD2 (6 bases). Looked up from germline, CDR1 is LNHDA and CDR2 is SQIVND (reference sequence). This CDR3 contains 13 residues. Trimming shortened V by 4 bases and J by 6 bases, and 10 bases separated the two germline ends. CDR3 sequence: CASSTGLLNEQFF. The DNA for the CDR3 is TGTGCCAGTAGTACGGGACTCCTCAATGAGCAGTTCTTC. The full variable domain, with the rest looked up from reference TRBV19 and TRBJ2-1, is DGGITQSPKYLFRKEGQNVTLSCEQNLNHDAMYWYRQDPGQGLRLIYYSQIVNDFQKGDIAEGYSVSREKKESFPLTVTSAQKNPTAFYLCASSTGLLNEQFFGPGTRLTVL.

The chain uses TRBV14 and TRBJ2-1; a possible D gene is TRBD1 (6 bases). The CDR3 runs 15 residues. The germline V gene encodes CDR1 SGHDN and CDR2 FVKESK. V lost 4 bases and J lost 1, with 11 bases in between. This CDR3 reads CASSPWQGSYNEQFF. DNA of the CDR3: TGTGCCAGCAGCCCGTGGCAGGGGTCCTACAATGAGCAGTTCTTC.

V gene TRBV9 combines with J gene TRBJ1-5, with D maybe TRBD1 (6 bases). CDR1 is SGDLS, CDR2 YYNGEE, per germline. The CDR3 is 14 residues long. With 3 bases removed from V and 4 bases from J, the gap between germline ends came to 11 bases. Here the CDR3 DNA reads TGTGCCAGCAGCGGAGGACAGACTAATCAGCCCCAGCATTTT. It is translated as CASSGGQTNQPQHF.

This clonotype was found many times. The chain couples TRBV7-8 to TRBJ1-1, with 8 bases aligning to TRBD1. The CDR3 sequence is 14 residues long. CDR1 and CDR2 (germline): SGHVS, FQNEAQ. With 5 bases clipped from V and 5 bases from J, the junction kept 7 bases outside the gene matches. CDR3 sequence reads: CASSPSGGGTEAFF. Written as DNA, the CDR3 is TGTGCCAGCAGCCCCTCAGGGGGCGGGACTGAAGCTTTCTTT.

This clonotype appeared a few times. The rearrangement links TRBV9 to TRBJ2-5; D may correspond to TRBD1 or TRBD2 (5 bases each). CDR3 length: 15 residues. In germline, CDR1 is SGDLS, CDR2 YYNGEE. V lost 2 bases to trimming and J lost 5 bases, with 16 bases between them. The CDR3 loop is CASSVGTSVVETQYF. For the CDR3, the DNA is TGTGCCAGCAGCGTCGGGACCTCGGTGGTGGAGACCCAGTACTTC.